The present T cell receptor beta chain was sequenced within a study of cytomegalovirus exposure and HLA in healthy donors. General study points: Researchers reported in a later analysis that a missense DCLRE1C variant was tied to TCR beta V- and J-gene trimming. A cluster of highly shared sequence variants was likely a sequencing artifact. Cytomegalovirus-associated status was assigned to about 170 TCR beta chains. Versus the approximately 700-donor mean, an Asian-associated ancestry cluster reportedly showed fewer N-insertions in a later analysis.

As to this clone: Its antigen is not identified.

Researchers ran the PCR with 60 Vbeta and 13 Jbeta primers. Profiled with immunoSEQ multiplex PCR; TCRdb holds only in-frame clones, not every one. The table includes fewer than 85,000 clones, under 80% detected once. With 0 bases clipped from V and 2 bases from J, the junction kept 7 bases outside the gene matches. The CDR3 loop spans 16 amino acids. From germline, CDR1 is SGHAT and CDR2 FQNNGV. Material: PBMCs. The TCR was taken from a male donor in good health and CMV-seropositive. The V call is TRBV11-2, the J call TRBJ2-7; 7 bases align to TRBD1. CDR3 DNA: TGTGCCAGCAGCTTAGATCTGCCAGGGGGTCCCTACGAGCAGTACTTC. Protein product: CASSLDLPGGPYEQYF.